These 20 T cell receptor beta chains originate from one sample sequenced in a study of post-analysis software for immune sequencing data. Notes on the study in general: When patients were compared with controls, roughly five TRBV segments were more frequent, TRBV5-6, TRBV5-1 and TRBV20-1 among them.

Unique molecular identifiers featured in each of the TCR beta cDNA libraries. TCRdb re-called the PCR reads with MiXCR, one entry per CDR3 protein. In the table there are approximately 770,000 distinct CDR3 sequences, under 60% of which are singletons. These receptors are not linked to any known antigen. What was sequenced was blood. These receptors all stem from a girl between 10 and 17 years old with multiple sclerosis.

The rearrangement joins TRBV5-1 to TRBJ2-2; 13 nucleotides match TRBD2. CDR3 size: 19 residues. The V segment lost 4 bases and the J segment 3 bases; nucleotides outside the gene matches: 12. CDR1 and CDR2 from the germline V gene are SGHRS and YFSETQ. Here the CDR3 DNA reads TGCGCCAGCAGCCATTTGAAAGGGACTAGCGGGACGTACACCGGGGAGCTGTTTTTT. Its protein product is CASSHLKGTSGTYTGELFF.

The rearrangement joins TRBV4-1 to TRBJ2-1; 10 bases are a match to TRBD2. Judging by the DNA end, TRBJ2-7 fits better; the J call may be wrong. The V gene's germline CDR1 is MGHRA and CDR2 YSYEKL. The CDR3 covers 18 residues. CDR3 nucleotides: TGCGCCAGCAGCCAAGAGGGTCAAGGACTAGCGGCATACAATGAGCAGTACTTC. Protein: CASSQEGQGLAAYNEQYF.

The chain has TRBV12-5 and TRBJ2-1, with a possible D match to TRBD2 (6 bases). V lost 6 bases to trimming and J lost 8 bases, with 14 bases between them. The CDR3 is made up of 13 amino acids. Germline V gene data show CDR1 as LGHNT and CDR2 as FRNRAP. CDR3 DNA sequence: TGTGCTAGTGGGCAGTCAGGACTACATGAGCAGTTCTTC. Amino acid sequence: CASGQSGLHEQFF.

The chain combines TRBV20-1 with TRBJ2-1; TRBD2 matches 8 bases. The CDR3 runs 15 residues. Germline values: CDR1 DFQATT, CDR2 SNEGSKA (reference sequence). Here the CDR3 reads CRARWGAGEGDEQFF. As DNA, the CDR3 is TGCAGAGCGAGGTGGGGAGCGGGAGAAGGAGATGAGCAGTTCTTC.

This clonotype was found many times. The chain joins TRBV27 to TRBJ2-5; 11 nucleotides line up with TRBD2. Germline CDR1 and CDR2: MNHEY and SMNVEV (reference sequence). This CDR3 spans 16 amino acids. Trimming removed 5 bases from V and 4 bases from J; junction bases left unmatched: 9. CDR3 amino acids: CASSRNAGTSGETQYF. CDR3 bases: TGTGCCAGCAGTCGCAACGCCGGGACTAGCGGAGAGACCCAGTACTTC.

The V gene is TRBV29-1, the J gene TRBJ2-3, with 14 positions matching TRBD2. Trimming cost V 7 bases and J 11 bases; bases outside gene matches: 11. The CDR3 runs 14 residues. Germline loops: CDR1 SQVTM, CDR2 ANQGSEA. The CDR3 is CSAAEGLAGVGQYF. The CDR3 DNA is TGCAGCGCCGCGGAGGGACTAGCGGGAGTGGGGCAGTATTTT.

The chain has TRBV28 and TRBJ2-3, with 9 bases matching TRBD2. The CDR3 covers 14 residues. Germline V CDR1 and CDR2: MDHEN, SYDVKM. For the CDR3, the DNA is TGTGCAACCGTCGGCGGGAGGGATACAGATACGCAGTATTTT. Residues: CATVGGRDTDTQYF.

The CDR3 DNA reads as TGCAGTGCTAGAGGCCCTGGGACAACACACTTAGAGACCCAGTACTTC. Residues: CSARGPGTTHLETQYF. The chain carries TRBV20-1 and TRBJ2-5; D is possibly TRBD1 (6 bases). Germline V gene sequence: CDR1 DFQATT, CDR2 SNEGSKA (reference sequence). The germline V and J ends were trimmed by 1 base and 4 bases, with 19 bases remaining between them. The CDR3 loop spans 16 amino acids.

This clonotype was found many times. The chain joins TRBV6-2 or TRBV6-3 to TRBJ1-5; no clear D. V lost 8 bases, J lost 0 bases, and 8 bases lay in between. Per germline, CDR1 MNHEY and CDR2 SVGEGT. CDR3 length: 13 residues. The CDR3 sequence is CASRITSNQPQHF. CDR3 nucleotides: TGTGCCAGCCGAATTACTAGCAATCAGCCCCAGCATTTT.

V usage is TRBV3-1 and J usage is TRBJ2-5, with 8 bases that match TRBD1. In germline, CDR1 is LGHDT, CDR2 YNNKEL (reference sequence). The CDR3 runs to 16 residues. After removal of 3 bases from V and 11 bases from J, the junction contained 17 bases not matched to a gene. CDR3 sequence reads: CASSHGDRGPTREQYF. The CDR3 region has the DNA TGTGCCAGCAGCCACGGTGACAGGGGTCCTACTAGAGAGCAGTACTTC.

This chain joins TRBV12-3 or TRBV12-4 and TRBJ1-1, with TRBD1 as a possible D gene (5 bases). Trimming shortened V by 8 bases and J by 7 bases, and 14 bases separated the two germline ends. The CDR3 covers 12 residues. CDR3 sequence: CASHTGHREAFF. CDR3 DNA: TGTGCCAGCCATACCGGACACCGTGAAGCTTTCTTT.

The chain joins TRBV7-9 to TRBJ2-3; D perhaps matches TRBD2 (6 bases). The ends were cut back, 5 bases at V and 1 base at J, with 19 bases in the middle. There are 17 residues in the CDR3. CDR1 and CDR2 from the germline V gene are SEHNR and FQNEAQ (reference sequence). The CDR3 DNA is TGTGCCAGCAGCCCGACCCTTAGCGGAGCCGGCACAGATACGCAGTATTTT. It encodes CASSPTLSGAGTDTQYF.

Many counts were recorded for this clonotype. V gene TRBV5-1 combines with J gene TRBJ1-1, with TRBD1 matching 7 bases. The CDR3 length is 16 residues. V trimming: 4 bases; J trimming: 5 bases; junction bases outside the gene matches: 14. Germline CDR1 reads SGHRS; CDR2 reads YFSETQ. The CDR3 DNA follows: TGCGCCAGCAGCCCTTCCACAGGGGCGGGGGGTACTGAAGCTTTCTTT. The encoded protein is CASSPSTGAGGTEAFF.

This clonotype was seen only a few times. Mismatch with germline at one junction end may stem from a read error. The chain recombines TRBV6-6 with TRBJ1-4; perhaps TRBD1 as D (5 bases). Germline CDR1 and CDR2: MNHNY and SVGAGI (reference sequence). The CDR3 covers 12 residues. In DNA form, the CDR3 reads TGTGCCGGCAGCTCAGGGTTGGAAAAACTGTTTTTT. Residues: CAGSSGLEKLFF.

This sequence joins TRBV7-2 and TRBJ2-5, with 11 nucleotides matching TRBD2. Germline CDR1 and CDR2: SGHTA and FQGNSA. CDR3 length equals 19 residues. V was clipped by 1 base and J by 0 bases; unmatched bases: 10. CDR3 DNA: TGTGCCAGCAGCTTAGGGGGCCGCTCTAGCGGGGGGAACCAAGAGACCCAGTACTTC. Translation gives CASSLGGRSSGGNQETQYF.

This chain connects TRBV20-1 to TRBJ2-7, with 13 bases matching TRBD2. Germline CDR1 DFQATT, CDR2 SNEGSKA (reference sequence). V was pared by 7 bases and J by 2 bases, with 11 bases of the junction left unmatched. CDR3 size: 16 residues. The CDR3 loop is CSVPDGTSGTPYEQYF. DNA for the CDR3: TGCAGTGTTCCAGACGGGACTAGCGGGACCCCCTACGAGCAGTACTTC.

This clonotype has more than one count but fewer than ten. The V call is TRBV11-2, the J call TRBJ1-6, with D hard to call. The CDR3 length is 14 residues. Germline CDR1 and CDR2: SGHAT and FQNNGV. Between the trimmed V and J ends, which lost 3 bases and 8 bases, there was a span of 11 bases. CDR3: CASSLLGGDSPLHF. The CDR3 DNA reads TGTGCCAGCAGCTTGCTGGGTGGGGATTCACCCCTCCACTTT.

The chain joins TRBV10-2 to TRBJ2-1, with TRBD1 identical over 7 bases. Germline V gene data show CDR1 as WSHSY and CDR2 as SAAADI. CDR3 length equals 19 residues. V lost 3 bases to trimming and J lost 0 bases; unmatched junction nucleotides: 14. The CDR3 DNA reads as TGCGCCAGCAGTGAAGGGGGCAAGTACAAGAGAAACTCCTACAATGAGCAGTTCTTC. Translating gives CASSEGGKYKRNSYNEQFF.

The rearrangement uses TRBV6-5 and TRBJ1-2; TRBD1 agrees at 11 bases. From germline, CDR1 is MNHEY and CDR2 SVGAGI. The trim removed 6 bases at V and 8 bases at J, leaving 5 bases unmatched. The CDR3 loop spans 13 amino acids. The CDR3 coding sequence is TGTGCCAGCAGAGGGACAGGGGGGACCGGCTACACCTTC. This translates into CASRGTGGTGYTF.

In the case of this clonotype: The junction departs from the called germline gene at one end, perhaps through a read error. The rearrangement joins TRBV7-9 to TRBJ2-7; tentatively, D is TRBD1 (7 bases). CDR3 size: 14 residues. Germline CDR1 is SEHNR and CDR2 is FQNEAQ (reference sequence). The CDR3 coding sequence is TGTGCCAGCAGCATCACAGGGGACTCCTACGGGCAGTACTTC. Protein: CASSITGDSYGQYF. Complete variable domain (other parts from reference TRBV7-9 and TRBJ2-7): DTGVSQNPRHKITKRGQNVTFRCDPISEHNRLYWYRQTLGQGPEFLTYFQNEAQLEKSRLLSDRFSAERPKGSFSTLEIQRTEQGDSAMYLCASSITGDSYGQYFGPGTRLTVT.